The source of this TCR beta chain is a study of T cell changes during pregnancy in multiple sclerosis (dated by TCRdb to 2018 to 2020). The study in broad terms: The study examined how the T cell repertoire changed over the course of pregnancy in women with multiple sclerosis.

For this clone: What this receptor recognizes is not known. Per-nucleotide qualities are absent, and no much larger clonotype sits a single base away.

Looking up the germline V gene (reference sequence) yields CDR1 GTSNPN and CDR2 SVGIG. Trimming takes 0 bases off V and 0 bases off J; junction bases not matched to a gene: 9. Including the terminal cysteine and phenylalanine, the CDR3 comprises 18 residues. Of the read, only the CDR3 DNA is kept; its 54 bases are in frame from base 1. Library generation was performed with the immunoSEQ multiplex PCR assay. This is the immuneACCESS table as TCRdb keeps it, with only in-frame sequences that have V and J called. A part of the clones is gone; compared with another copy, unresolved V genes explain less than half, and the rest is unexplained. The sample yields approximately 31,000 clones; about 92% were counted once. Together, the top ten hold less than 0.45% of the sample.

This sequence uses TRBV30 and TRBJ2-7, and 12 bases in between align with TRBD2. This TCR derives from a female donor in good health, enrolled as a control in a pregnancy study. The sequencing here drew on CD4+ T cells from peripheral blood mononuclear cells, taken in the second trimester of pregnancy. In nucleotide form, the sequence is TGTGCCTGGAGTGTGAGGAGGGGACTAGCGGGTTCCTCCTACGAGCAGTACTTC. Its amino acids are CAWSVRRGLAGSSYEQYF.